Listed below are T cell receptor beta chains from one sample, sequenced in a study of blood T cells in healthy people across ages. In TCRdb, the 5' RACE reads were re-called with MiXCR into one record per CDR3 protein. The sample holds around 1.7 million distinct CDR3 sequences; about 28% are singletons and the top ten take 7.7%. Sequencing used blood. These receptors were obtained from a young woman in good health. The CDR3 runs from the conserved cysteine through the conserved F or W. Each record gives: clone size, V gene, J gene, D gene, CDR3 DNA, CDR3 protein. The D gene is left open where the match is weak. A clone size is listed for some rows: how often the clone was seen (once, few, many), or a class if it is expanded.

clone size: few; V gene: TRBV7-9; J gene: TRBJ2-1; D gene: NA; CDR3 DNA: TGTGCCAGCAGCGTCCGGGACGGTTACAATGAGCAGTTCTTC; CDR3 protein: CASSVRDGYNEQFF
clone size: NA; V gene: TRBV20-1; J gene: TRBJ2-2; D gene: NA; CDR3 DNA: TGCAGTGCTAGAGTTCCAGCCCCGAACACCGGGGAGCTGTTTTTT; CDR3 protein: CSARVPAPNTGELFF
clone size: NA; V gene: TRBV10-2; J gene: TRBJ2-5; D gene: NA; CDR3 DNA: TGCGCCAGCAGTGAGAGGAGGGGGGGCAGAAAGGGTCCCCAGTACTTC; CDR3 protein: CASSERRGGRKGPQYF
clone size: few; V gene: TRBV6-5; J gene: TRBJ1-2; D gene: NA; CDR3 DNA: TGTGCCAGCAGTTACTCGGCCAGGGTCTTAGCTGGCTACACCTTC; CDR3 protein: CASSYSARVLAGYTF
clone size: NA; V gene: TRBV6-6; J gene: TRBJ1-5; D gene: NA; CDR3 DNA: TGTGCCAGCAAAAATCCCGCAAAAAATCAGCCCCAGCATTTT; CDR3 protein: CASKNPAKNQPQHF
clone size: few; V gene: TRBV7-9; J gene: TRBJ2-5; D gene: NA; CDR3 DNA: TGTGCCAGCAGCGCCGGTACACAGGGTCTGGCCCAAGAGACCCAGTACTTC; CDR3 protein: CASSAGTQGLAQETQYF
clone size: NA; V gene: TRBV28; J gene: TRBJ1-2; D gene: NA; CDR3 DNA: TGTGCCAACAGCCCCCGGACAGCGGGCTATGACTACACCTTC; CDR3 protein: CANSPRTAGYDYTF
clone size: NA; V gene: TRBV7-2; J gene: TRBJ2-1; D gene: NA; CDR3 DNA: TGTGCCAGCAGCTTAGCGGGGACGCGCGACGGGATTGAGCAGTTCTTC; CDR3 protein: CASSLAGTRDGIEQFF
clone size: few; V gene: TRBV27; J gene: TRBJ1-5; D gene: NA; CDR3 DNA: TGTGCCAGCATGACCCGCGGGGGGTTCGGTCAGCCCCAGCATTTT; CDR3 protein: CASMTRGGFGQPQHF
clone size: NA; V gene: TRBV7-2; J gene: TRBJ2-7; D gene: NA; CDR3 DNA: TGTGCCAGCAGCTCTAGGAGGGGGCGGGAGGACAATGAGCAGTACTTC; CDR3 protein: CASSSRRGREDNEQYF
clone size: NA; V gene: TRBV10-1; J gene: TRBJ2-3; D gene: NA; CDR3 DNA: TGCGCCAGCAGTGCGACCCGGGGCAGCACAGATACGCAGTATTTT; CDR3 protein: CASSATRGSTDTQYF
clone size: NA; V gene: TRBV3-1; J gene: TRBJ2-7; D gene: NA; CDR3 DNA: TGTGCCAGCAGCCCTCAACAGGGCCCGGTCGAGCAGTACTTC; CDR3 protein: CASSPQQGPVEQYF
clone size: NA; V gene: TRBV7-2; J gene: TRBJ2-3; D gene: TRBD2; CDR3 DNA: TGTGCCAGCAGCTCCGGAGCGGGAGTGAGAGATACGCAGTATTTT; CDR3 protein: CASSSGAGVRDTQYF
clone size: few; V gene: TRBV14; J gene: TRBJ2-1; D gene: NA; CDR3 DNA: TGTGCCAGCAGCCAAGAGGGGTCCGATGAGCAGTTCTTC; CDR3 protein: CASSQEGSDEQFF
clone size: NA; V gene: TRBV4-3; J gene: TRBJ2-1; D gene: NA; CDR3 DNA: TGCGCCAGCAGCCAAGAAAGGGACTTCACCTACAATGAGCAGTTCTTC; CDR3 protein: CASSQERDFTYNEQFF
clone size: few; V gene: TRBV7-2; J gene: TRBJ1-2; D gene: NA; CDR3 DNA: TGTGCCAGCAGCTCGAGGGCGGGAGACTATGGCTACACCTTC; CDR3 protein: CASSSRAGDYGYTF
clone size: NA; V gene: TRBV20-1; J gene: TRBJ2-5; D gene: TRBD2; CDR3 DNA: TGCAGTGCTCGGACTAGCGGGATGGGAGAGACCCAGTACTTC; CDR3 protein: CSARTSGMGETQYF
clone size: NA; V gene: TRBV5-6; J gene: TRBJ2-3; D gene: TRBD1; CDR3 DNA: TGTGCCAGCAGCTCGGGGACAGGGGATTTTTTGAGCACAGATACGCAGTATTTT; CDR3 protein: CASSSGTGDFLSTDTQYF
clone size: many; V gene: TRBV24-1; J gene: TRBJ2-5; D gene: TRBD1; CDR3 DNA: TGTGCCACCAGTGACACCGGGACAGACCAAGAGACCCAGTACTTC; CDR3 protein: CATSDTGTDQETQYF
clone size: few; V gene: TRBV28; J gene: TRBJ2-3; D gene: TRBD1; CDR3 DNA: TGTGCCAGCACCAATACAGGGGACGTGAATACGCAGTATTTT; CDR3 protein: CASTNTGDVNTQYF
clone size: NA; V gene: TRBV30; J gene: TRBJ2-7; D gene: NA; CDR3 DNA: TGTGCCTGGACATCGGGCAGCGCCTACGAGCAGTACTTC; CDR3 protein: CAWTSGSAYEQYF
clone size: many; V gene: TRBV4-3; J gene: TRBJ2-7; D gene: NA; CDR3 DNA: TGCGCCAGCAGCCAAGACTCGGACTCCTACGAGCAGTACTTC; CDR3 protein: CASSQDSDSYEQYF
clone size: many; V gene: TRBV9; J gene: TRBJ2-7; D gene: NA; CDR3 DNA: TGTGCCAGCAACGACCTTGAATTTTACGAGCAGTACTTC; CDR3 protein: CASNDLEFYEQYF
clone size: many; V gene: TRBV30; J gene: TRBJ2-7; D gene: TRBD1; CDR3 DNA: TGTGCCTGGAGTGTAGGACAGGGGGAAATCGACGAGCAGTACTTC; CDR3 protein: CAWSVGQGEIDEQYF
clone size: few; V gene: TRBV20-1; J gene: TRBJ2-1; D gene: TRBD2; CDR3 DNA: TGCAGTGCCTCCCCCGGGGGGGGCAATGAGCAGTTCTTC; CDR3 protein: CSASPGGGNEQFF
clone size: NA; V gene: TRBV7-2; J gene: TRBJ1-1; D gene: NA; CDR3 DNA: TGTGCCAGCAGCAACGGGGGGGGCCGGAGAGCTTTCTTT; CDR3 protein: CASSNGGGRRAFF
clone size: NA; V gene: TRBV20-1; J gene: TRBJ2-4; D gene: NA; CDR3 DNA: TGCAGTGCACCATCGGACAGACCACTAGCCAAAAACATTCAGTACTTC; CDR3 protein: CSAPSDRPLAKNIQYF
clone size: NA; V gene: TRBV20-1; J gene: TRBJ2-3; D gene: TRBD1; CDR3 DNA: TGCAGTGCTAGAGATAAGGACAGGGGGGCAGATACGCAGTATTTT; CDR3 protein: CSARDKDRGADTQYF
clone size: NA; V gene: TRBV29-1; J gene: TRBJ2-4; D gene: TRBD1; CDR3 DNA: TGCAGCGTTGGGGGACAGGGGAAAAACATTCAGTACTTC; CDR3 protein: CSVGGQGKNIQYF
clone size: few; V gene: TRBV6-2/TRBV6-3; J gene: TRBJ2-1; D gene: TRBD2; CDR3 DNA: TGTGCCAGCTGCTCGGGACTAGCGGGGGGTCCTGAGCAGTTCTTC; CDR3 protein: CASCSGLAGGPEQFF
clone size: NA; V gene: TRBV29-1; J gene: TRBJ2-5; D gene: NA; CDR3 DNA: TGCAGCGTTCAAAAGGACACCCAAGGGACCCAGTACTTC; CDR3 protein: CSVQKDTQGTQYF
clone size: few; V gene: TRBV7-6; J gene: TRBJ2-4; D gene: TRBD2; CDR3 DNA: TGTGCCAGCAGCTTAGCCCCTAGCGGGACGGGAAACATTCAGTACTTC; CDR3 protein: CASSLAPSGTGNIQYF
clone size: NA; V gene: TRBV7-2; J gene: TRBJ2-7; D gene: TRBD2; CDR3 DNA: TGTGCCAGCAGTCAGGGACTAGCGAGCTACAATGAGCAGTACTTC; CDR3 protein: CASSQGLASYNEQYF
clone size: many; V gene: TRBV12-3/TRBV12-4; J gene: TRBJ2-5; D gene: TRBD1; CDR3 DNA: TGTGCCAGCAGATCCACCGGGACAGGGGGCCAAGAGACCCAGTACTTC; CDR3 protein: CASRSTGTGGQETQYF
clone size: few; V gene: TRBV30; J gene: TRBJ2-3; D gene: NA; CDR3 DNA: TGTGCCTGGAGTCTTGGCACAGATACGCAGTATTTT; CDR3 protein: CAWSLGTDTQYF
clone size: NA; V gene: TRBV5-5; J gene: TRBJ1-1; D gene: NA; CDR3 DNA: TGTGCCAGCAGCTTTGGAGTCAGAAGCGCCCTGAAAGCTTTCTTT; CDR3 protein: CASSFGVRSALKAFF
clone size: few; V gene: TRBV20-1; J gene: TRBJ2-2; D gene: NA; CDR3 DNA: TGCAGTGCTACCCAAAGGGGGCGGGAGTCCACCGGGGAGCTGTTTTTT; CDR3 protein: CSATQRGRESTGELFF
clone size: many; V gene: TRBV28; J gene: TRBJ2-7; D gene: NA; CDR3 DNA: TGTGCCAGCAGTTTCGTGTTAGGCGAGCAGTACTTC; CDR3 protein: CASSFVLGEQYF
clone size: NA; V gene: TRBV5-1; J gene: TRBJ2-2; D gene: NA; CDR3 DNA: TGCGCCAGCAGCTTGAATAATCCAGTGAACACCGGGGAGCTGTTTTTT; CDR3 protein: CASSLNNPVNTGELFF
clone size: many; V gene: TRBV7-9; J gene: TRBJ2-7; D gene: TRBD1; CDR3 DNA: TGTGCCAGCAGCTTTTATCTGGCAGGGGGCTACGAGCAGTACTTC; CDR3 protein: CASSFYLAGGYEQYF
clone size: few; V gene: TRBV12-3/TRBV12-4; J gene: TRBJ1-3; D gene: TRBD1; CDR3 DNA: TGTGCCAGCAGTTCCCACCGGACAGGGAGAGGAAACACCATATATTTT; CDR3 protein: CASSSHRTGRGNTIYF
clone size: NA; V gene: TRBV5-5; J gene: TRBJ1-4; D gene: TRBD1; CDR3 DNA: TGTGCCAGCAGCCAGGACAGGGTCAAAGAAAAACTGTTTTTT; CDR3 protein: CASSQDRVKEKLFF
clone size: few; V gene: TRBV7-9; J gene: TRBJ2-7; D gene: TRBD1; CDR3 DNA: TGTGCCAGCAGCTTAACCTTAACAGGGGCTACCTACGAGCAGTACTTC; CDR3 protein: CASSLTLTGATYEQYF
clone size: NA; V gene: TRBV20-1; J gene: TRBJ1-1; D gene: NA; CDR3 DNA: TGCAGTGCTAGAGACCCAGTCCGTGGGAACACTGAAGCTTTCTTT; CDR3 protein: CSARDPVRGNTEAFF
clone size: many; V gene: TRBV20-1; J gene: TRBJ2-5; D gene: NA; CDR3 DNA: TGCAGTGCTCAAAAGAGAGGGGAGACCCAGTACTTC; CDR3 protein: CSAQKRGETQYF
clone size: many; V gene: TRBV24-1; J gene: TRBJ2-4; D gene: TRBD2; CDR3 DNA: TGTGCCACCAGTGATTCGGGAGGGACGGAAAACATTCAGTACTTC; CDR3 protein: CATSDSGGTENIQYF
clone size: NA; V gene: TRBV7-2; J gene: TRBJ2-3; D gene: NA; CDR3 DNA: TGTGCCAGCAGAACCAAAACAAGCGTACCCTTTGGAGATACGCAGTATTTT; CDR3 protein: CASRTKTSVPFGDTQYF
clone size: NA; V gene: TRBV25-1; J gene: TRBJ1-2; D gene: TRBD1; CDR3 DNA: TGTGCCAGCAGAAGGACAGGGGGCGGCTATGGCTACACCTTC; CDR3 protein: CASRRTGGGYGYTF
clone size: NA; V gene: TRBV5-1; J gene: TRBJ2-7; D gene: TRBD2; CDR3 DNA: TGCGCCAGCAGCTTGGAATCTGGTGCTAGCGGGGGGTATGAGCAGTACTTC; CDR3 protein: CASSLESGASGGYEQYF
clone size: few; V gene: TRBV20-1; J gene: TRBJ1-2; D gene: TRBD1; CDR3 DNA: TGCAGTGCTAGGTCCCTAAAGGGACAGTTCTATGGCTACACCTTC; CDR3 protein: CSARSLKGQFYGYTF
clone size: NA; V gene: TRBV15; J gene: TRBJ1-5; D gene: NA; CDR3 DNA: TGTGCCACCAGCAGTAAGGGGAGTCAGCCCCAGCATTTT; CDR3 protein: CATSSKGSQPQHF
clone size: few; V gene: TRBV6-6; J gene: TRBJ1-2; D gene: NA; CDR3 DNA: TGTGCCAGCAGTTCCTCACTAACTTGGACAGATAACTATGGCTACACCTTC; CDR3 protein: CASSSSLTWTDNYGYTF
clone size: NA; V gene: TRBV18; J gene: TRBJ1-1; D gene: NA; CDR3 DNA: TGTGCCAGCTCGCAGACAAGGACGGGGACTGAAGCTTTCTTT; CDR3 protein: CASSQTRTGTEAFF
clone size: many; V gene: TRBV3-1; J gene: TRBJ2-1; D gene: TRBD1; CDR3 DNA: TGTGCCAGCAGCCAACGGGACAGATACAATGAGCAGTTCTTC; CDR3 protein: CASSQRDRYNEQFF
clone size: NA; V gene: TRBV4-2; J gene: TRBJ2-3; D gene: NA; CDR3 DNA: TGTGTCAGCAGCCAACCGGGACCCAGCACAGATACGCAGTATTTT; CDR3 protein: CVSSQPGPSTDTQYF